The 19 T cell receptor beta chains below come from one sample, sequenced in a study of blood T cell dynamics during melanoma immunotherapy. Generated by immunoSEQ multiplex PCR, the TCRdb table keeps only in-frame clones and is missing some. The top ten clones hold 1.5% to 2% of a sample with 15,000 to 20,000 clones, approximately 90% of them seen once. Indicated time point: pre-treatment baseline. The sequencing here drew on blood, taken from a patient treated with checkpoint blockade. The receptor source for this set is a human donor with melanoma.

The chain uses TRBV5-1 and TRBJ1-1, with D hard to call. Germline values: CDR1 SGHRS, CDR2 YFSETQ. The CDR3 extends over 15 amino acids. Trimming left V 5 bases short and J 5 bases short, with 19 bases between. CDR3 coding DNA: TGCGCCAGCAGTTCCGACCGGCTCGTTGATACTGAAGCTTTCTTT. The encoded protein is CASSSDRLVDTEAFF.

The CDR3 DNA reads TGTGCCAGCAGTCGGGACGGCTATAATTCACCCCTCCACTTT. Translating it yields CASSRDGYNSPLHF. This rearrangement joins TRBV6-5 to TRBJ1-6; perhaps TRBD1 as D (5 bases). Per germline, CDR1 MNHEY and CDR2 SVGAGI. Trimming stripped 5 bases from V and 3 bases from J, with 8 bases between. The CDR3 extends over 14 amino acids.

The rearrangement uses TRBV5-8 and TRBJ1-3; 10 bases fit TRBD1. The J segment lost 0 bases and the V segment lost 5 bases, leaving 14 bases of the junction unmatched. CDR1 SGHTS and CDR2 YDEGEE come from the germline V gene. The CDR3 is 19 amino acids. The CDR3 sequence is CASRLPGQGPRVSGNTIYF. The CDR3 DNA reads as TGTGCCAGCAGATTACCGGGACAGGGGCCTCGCGTCTCTGGAAACACCATATATTTT.

In the case of this clone: Mismatch with germline at one junction end may stem from a read error. This rearrangement joins TRBV7-7 to TRBJ2-7; 9 nucleotides align to TRBD1. The germline V gene encodes CDR1 SSHAT and CDR2 FNYEAQ (reference sequence). This CDR3 comprises 13 residues. The CDR3 nucleotides are TGTGCTAGCAGCTCGGGACAGGGTGGCGAGCAGTACTTC. Encoded protein: CASSSGQGGEQYF.

This chain links TRBV7-8 with TRBJ2-3, with 7 bases fitting TRBD2. The germline gives CDR1 SGHVS, CDR2 FQNEAQ. Trimming cost V 1 base and J 1 base; bases outside gene matches: 2. This CDR3 is built from 15 residues. The chain's CDR3 is CASSLGAGGTDTQYF. CDR3 DNA sequence: TGTGCCAGCAGCTTAGGTGCGGGGGGCACAGATACGCAGTATTTT.

In its sample, this clone was seen a few times. This chain links TRBV4-3 with TRBJ1-6; D may be TRBD1 (6 bases). Germline V gives CDR1 LGHNA, CDR2 YSLEER. CDR3 length: 16 residues. Between the trimmed V and J ends, which lost 4 bases and 4 bases, there was a span of 14 bases. CDR3 residues: CASSRSAGQYNSPLHF. CDR3 coding DNA: TGCGCCAGCAGCCGCTCCGCCGGACAGTATAATTCACCCCTCCACTTT.

This chain links TRBV4-2 with TRBJ2-5; 12 bases are a match to TRBD1. V shed 2 bases and J 4 bases; nucleotides not matched to a gene: 5. Germline V CDR1 and CDR2: LGHNA, YNFKEQ. This CDR3 region has 16 residues. DNA of the CDR3: TGTGCCAGCAGCCAAACGGGACAGGGGGCGGGAGAGACCCAGTACTTC. This encodes CASSQTGQGAGETQYF.

V and J are TRBV7-9 and TRBJ1-1; TRBD1 matches 7 bases. The CDR3 runs 13 residues. Trimming removed 4 bases from V and 4 bases from J; junction bases left unmatched: 3. Germline CDR1 SEHNR, CDR2 FQNEAQ (reference sequence). The CDR3 region has the DNA TGTGCCAGCAGCTCCAGGGGGGTCACTGAAGCTTTCTTT. Its translation is CASSSRGVTEAFF.

The chain joins TRBV29-1 to TRBJ2-1, with D uncertain. Per the germline V gene, CDR1 is SQVTM and CDR2 is ANQGSEA. The CDR3 is made up of 13 amino acids. V was shortened by 2 bases and J by 12 bases, with 17 bases between the two germline ends. The CDR3, as DNA: TGCAGCGTTGAAAAATCGACTCCTGGGGTGCAGTTCTTC. This sequence encodes CSVEKSTPGVQFF.

As DNA, the CDR3 is TGCGCCAGCAGCTTGGTGTTGGGGGACGAGCAGTTCTTC. This translates into CASSLVLGDEQFF. The chain combines TRBV5-1 with TRBJ2-1; the D call may be TRBD1 or TRBD2 (5 bases each). The germline V and J ends were trimmed by 0 bases and 10 bases, with 11 bases remaining between them. The germline CDR1 and CDR2 sequences are SGHRS and YFSETQ. The CDR3 extends over 13 amino acids.

The V and J genes are TRBV2 and TRBJ2-5, with TRBD2 matching over 10 bases. The germline V gene encodes CDR1 SNHLY and CDR2 FYNNEI. The CDR3 extends over 16 amino acids. V was pared by 1 base and J by 4 bases, with 6 bases of the junction left unmatched. The CDR3 DNA sequence: TGTGCCAGCAGTGAAGTGTCTAGCGGGGGTCGAGAGACCCAGTACTTC. Translated, it gives CASSEVSSGGRETQYF.

This clone has a single count. The CDR3 loop reads CASSGTGGGKLFF. CDR3 in DNA: TGTGCCAGTAGCGGGACAGGGGGCGGAAAACTGTTTTTT. J is TRBJ1-4 and V is TRBV19; the match to TRBD1 covers 12 bases. Germline V gene lookup returns CDR1 LNHDA and CDR2 SQIVND (reference sequence). Losses at the gene ends were 6 bases for V and 10 bases for J; bases not matched to a gene: 3. The CDR3 has 13 residues.

This clone was seen a handful of times. The chain joins TRBV19 to TRBJ1-2; 8 nucleotides align to TRBD1. The CDR3 runs to 12 residues. V gave up 8 bases and J gave up 7 bases; unmatched junction bases: 6. Germline values: CDR1 LNHDA, CDR2 SQIVND (reference sequence). Here the CDR3 DNA reads TGTGCCAGTTACCAGGGGGCGCCTGGCTACACCTTC. This codes for CASYQGAPGYTF.

V usage is TRBV9 and J usage is TRBJ1-2, with D unclear. The CDR3 consists of 12 residues. Germline loops: CDR1 SGDLS, CDR2 YYNGEE. The ends were cut back, 0 bases at V and 7 bases at J, with 7 bases in the middle. Here the CDR3 DNA reads TGTGCCAGCAGCGTAGGGTCGTCTGGCTACACCTTC. As protein: CASSVGSSGYTF.

V usage is TRBV6-6 and J usage is TRBJ1-2; D gene unclear. Germline assignment: CDR1 MNHNY and CDR2 SVGAGI (reference sequence). This CDR3 has 14 residues. Trimming removed 5 bases at V and 7 bases at J, with 17 bases between. Written as DNA, the CDR3 is TGTGCCAGCAGTCGGACGGATTCACCCGGTGGCTACACCTTC. Its translation: CASSRTDSPGGYTF.

The chain couples TRBV7-2 to TRBJ2-2, with D perhaps matching TRBD2 (5 bases). This CDR3 has 15 residues. V was pared by 6 bases and J by 3 bases, with 14 bases between. Germline V gene sequence: CDR1 SGHTA, CDR2 FQGNSA. Written as DNA, the CDR3 is TGTGCCAGCAGAAAAGGGTCGGAGGACACCGGGGAGCTGTTTTTT. Protein sequence: CASRKGSEDTGELFF.

The chain carries TRBV4-1 and TRBJ1-1; D is ambiguous. The germline V and J ends were trimmed by 0 bases and 3 bases, with 2 bases remaining between them. Germline CDR1 MGHRA, CDR2 YSYEKL. This CDR3 spans 12 amino acids. The CDR3 is CASSQDYTEAFF. The CDR3 nucleotides are TGCGCCAGCAGCCAAGATTACACTGAAGCTTTCTTT.

The rearrangement links TRBV30 to TRBJ2-3; 7 nucleotides line up with TRBD1. This CDR3 contains 15 residues. After removal of 2 bases from V and 1 base from J, the junction contained 6 bases not matched to a gene. Per germline, CDR1 GTSNPN and CDR2 SVGIG (reference sequence). In DNA, the CDR3 is TGTGCCTGGAGTCGAGTTGACAGGGGCACAGATACGCAGTATTTT. It translates to CAWSRVDRGTDTQYF.

This clone was found a few times. This sequence joins TRBV4-2 and TRBJ1-5, with D possibly matching TRBD1 (6 bases). The CDR3 length is 14 residues. Germline V gives CDR1 LGHNA, CDR2 YNFKEQ. V lost 1 base, J lost 5 bases, and 9 bases lay in between. The CDR3 here is CASSQGAGDQPQHF. The CDR3 coding sequence is TGTGCCAGCAGCCAAGGGGCAGGGGATCAGCCCCAGCATTTT.